Listed below are T cell receptor beta chains from one sample, sequenced in a study of blood T cell repertoires in COVID-19. The repertoire was sequenced with immunoSEQ multiplex PCR; TCRdb's copy has only in-frame clones and lacks some. The top ten hold approximately 2.8% of the sample, which has roughly 57,000 clones, over 90% seen once. The specimen was peripheral blood. The receptors here all came from a human donor in a cohort sampled during active COVID-19. CDR3s include the opening cysteine and the closing phenylalanine or tryptophan. The D gene is left open where the match is weak. Size is stated for part of the rows, as once, few or many counts, or as a class when the clone is expanded.

CDR3nt: TGTGCCAGTGTCATAGCGAACACCGGGGAGCTGTTTTTT; CDR3aa: CASVIANTGELFF; j_gene: TRBJ2-2; d_gene: .; abundance: .; v_gene: TRBV19
CDR3nt: TGTGCCAGCAGCTTGGAACGACAGGGCTCTCCTCAAGAGACCCAGTACTTC; CDR3aa: CASSLERQGSPQETQYF; j_gene: TRBJ2-5; d_gene: TRBD1; abundance: .; v_gene: TRBV5-8
CDR3nt: TGTGCCAGCAGTGATGTGGGGGCCCCCAAAAACATTCAGTACTTC; CDR3aa: CASSDVGAPKNIQYF; j_gene: TRBJ2-4; d_gene: .; abundance: .; v_gene: TRBV6-1
CDR3nt: TGTGCCAGCAGCTCGACACAGACGGGATTGTATGGCTACACCTTC; CDR3aa: CASSSTQTGLYGYTF; j_gene: TRBJ1-2; d_gene: .; abundance: .; v_gene: TRBV28
CDR3nt: TGTGCCAGCAGGATAAACGCAGGGACAGGGTCCATCTCCTACGAGCAGTACTTC; CDR3aa: CASRINAGTGSISYEQYF; j_gene: TRBJ2-7; d_gene: TRBD1; abundance: .; v_gene: TRBV5-8
CDR3nt: TGCAGTGCTAGTGGGGGAGTGATGAACACTGAAGCTTTCTTT; CDR3aa: CSASGGVMNTEAFF; j_gene: TRBJ1-1; d_gene: .; abundance: once; v_gene: TRBV20-1
CDR3nt: TGTGCCAGCAGCCAAGATGGGACAGGGGGTTTGGAAGCTTTCTTT; CDR3aa: CASSQDGTGGLEAFF; j_gene: TRBJ1-1; d_gene: TRBD1; abundance: .; v_gene: TRBV4-2
CDR3nt: TGTGCCTGGAGGGCATTGATCGCAGATACGCAGTATTTT; CDR3aa: CAWRALIADTQYF; j_gene: TRBJ2-3; d_gene: .; abundance: .; v_gene: TRBV30
CDR3nt: TGTGCCAGCAGACTCGGGGATCAGCCCCAGCATTTT; CDR3aa: CASRLGDQPQHF; j_gene: TRBJ1-5; d_gene: .; abundance: .; v_gene: TRBV6-6
CDR3nt: TGTGCCAGCAGCTTGGGGGGACAGGGACGTATTCCCCAGCATTTT; CDR3aa: CASSLGGQGRIPQHF; j_gene: TRBJ1-5; d_gene: TRBD1; abundance: few; v_gene: TRBV5-5
CDR3nt: TGCGCCAGCAGCCAAGGGGGGGTGGGGGAGCTGTTTTTT; CDR3aa: CASSQGGVGELFF; j_gene: TRBJ2-2; d_gene: .; abundance: once; v_gene: TRBV4-1
CDR3nt: TGTGCCAGCACCCCAAGGGAGGGGAAGGATCAGCCCCAGCATTTT; CDR3aa: CASTPREGKDQPQHF; j_gene: TRBJ1-5; d_gene: .; abundance: few; v_gene: TRBV6-2/TRBV6-3
CDR3nt: TGTGCCAGCAGCGGGGGGGGTATCTCCTACAATGAGCAGTTCTTC; CDR3aa: CASSGGGISYNEQFF; j_gene: TRBJ2-1; d_gene: TRBD2; abundance: .; v_gene: TRBV11-2
CDR3nt: TGTGCCAGCAGCTTAACGGGAGTAACCTACAATGAGCAGTTCTTC; CDR3aa: CASSLTGVTYNEQFF; j_gene: TRBJ2-1; d_gene: .; abundance: .; v_gene: TRBV7-9
CDR3nt: TGCGCCAGCAGCCAAGATCTTTACGGGACAGTGGCCTACACTGAAGCTTTCTTT; CDR3aa: CASSQDLYGTVAYTEAFF; j_gene: TRBJ1-1; d_gene: TRBD1; abundance: once; v_gene: TRBV4-3
CDR3nt: TGTGCCAGCAGCCAAGATCTGAGGGGCGGCAGGGGTGGCTATGGCTACACCTTC; CDR3aa: CASSQDLRGGRGGYGYTF; j_gene: TRBJ1-2; d_gene: .; abundance: .; v_gene: TRBV3-1/TRBV3-2
CDR3nt: TGTGCCAGCAGACGAGACCTAGCGGGGGGTTACAATGAGCAGTTCTTC; CDR3aa: CASRRDLAGGYNEQFF; j_gene: TRBJ2-1; d_gene: TRBD2; abundance: .; v_gene: TRBV27
CDR3nt: TGTGCCAGCAGCTTAGCTCTCCAGCAAGAGACCCAGTACTTC; CDR3aa: CASSLALQQETQYF; j_gene: TRBJ2-5; d_gene: .; abundance: .; v_gene: TRBV7-2
CDR3nt: TGTGCCAGTAGTATAGATCCGAGGGTGCGGGGCTACACCTTC; CDR3aa: CASSIDPRVRGYTF; j_gene: TRBJ1-2; d_gene: .; abundance: .; v_gene: TRBV19
CDR3nt: TGTGCCAGCAGCAATAGGGGACCCCTCCACTTT; CDR3aa: CASSNRGPLHF; j_gene: TRBJ1-6; d_gene: .; abundance: .; v_gene: TRBV27
CDR3nt: TGTGCCAGTAGTATCTATGCGGAGGAGCTGTTTTTT; CDR3aa: CASSIYAEELFF; j_gene: TRBJ2-2; d_gene: .; abundance: .; v_gene: TRBV19
CDR3nt: TGTGCCAGCTTCGGGGGGGAGAACACTGAAGCTTTCTTT; CDR3aa: CASFGGENTEAFF; j_gene: TRBJ1-1; d_gene: .; abundance: .; v_gene: TRBV11-2
CDR3nt: TGTGCCAGCAGCTTGGATGATTCGAGCGGGGGGGTAACGCAGTATTTT; CDR3aa: CASSLDDSSGGVTQYF; j_gene: TRBJ2-3; d_gene: TRBD2; abundance: .; v_gene: TRBV5-4
CDR3nt: TGTGCCAGCAGCCACGCGCATCCCAGTGAGGCCGGGGAGCTGTTTTTT; CDR3aa: CASSHAHPSEAGELFF; j_gene: TRBJ2-2; d_gene: .; abundance: .; v_gene: TRBV3-1/TRBV3-2
CDR3nt: TGTGCCAGCAGCAGGACTCGAGGACCCATCTCCTACAATGAGCAGTTCTTC; CDR3aa: CASSRTRGPISYNEQFF; j_gene: TRBJ2-1; d_gene: .; abundance: .; v_gene: TRBV2
CDR3nt: TGTGCCACCAGTGAACCCGGGACTTCCTATGGCTACACCTTC; CDR3aa: CATSEPGTSYGYTF; j_gene: TRBJ1-2; d_gene: .; abundance: .; v_gene: TRBV24-1
CDR3nt: TGTGCCAGCAGTTTTGGGGGGGATCAGCCCCAGCATTTT; CDR3aa: CASSFGGDQPQHF; j_gene: TRBJ1-5; d_gene: .; abundance: .; v_gene: TRBV12-3/TRBV12-4
CDR3nt: TGTGCCACCAGCCCCGGCGGGCGACACACAGATACGCAGTATTTT; CDR3aa: CATSPGGRHTDTQYF; j_gene: TRBJ2-3; d_gene: .; abundance: .; v_gene: TRBV7-2
CDR3nt: TGTGCCAGCAGGCCTCTGACAGACAACACTGAAGCTTTCTTT; CDR3aa: CASRPLTDNTEAFF; j_gene: TRBJ1-1; d_gene: .; abundance: .; v_gene: TRBV2
CDR3nt: TGTGCCAGCAGCTTTACCTCAGGGGGCCGTGGCACTGAAGCTTTCTTT; CDR3aa: CASSFTSGGRGTEAFF; j_gene: TRBJ1-1; d_gene: TRBD1; abundance: .; v_gene: TRBV13
CDR3nt: TGTGCCTTAGGGGTTCTCTCTGGAAACACCATATATTTT; CDR3aa: CALGVLSGNTIYF; j_gene: TRBJ1-3; d_gene: .; abundance: .; v_gene: TRBV30
CDR3nt: TGTGCCAGCAGTGAGATCTCCGGGTTCGGTGAAAAACTGTTTTTT; CDR3aa: CASSEISGFGEKLFF; j_gene: TRBJ1-4; d_gene: .; abundance: .; v_gene: TRBV6-1
CDR3nt: TGTGCCAGCAAGAGGTTAGCGGGGCCTTACAATGAGCAGTTCTTC; CDR3aa: CASKRLAGPYNEQFF; j_gene: TRBJ2-1; d_gene: TRBD2; abundance: .; v_gene: TRBV14
CDR3nt: TGTGCCTGGAGTTCTAGCGCTAGCACAGATACGCAGTATTTT; CDR3aa: CAWSSSASTDTQYF; j_gene: TRBJ2-3; d_gene: .; abundance: .; v_gene: TRBV30
CDR3nt: TGTGCCAGTAGTATGGCCCCTCCAGGGTATCTTTTGGGAGATACGCAGTATTTT; CDR3aa: CASSMAPPGYLLGDTQYF; j_gene: TRBJ2-3; d_gene: .; abundance: .; v_gene: TRBV19
CDR3nt: TGTGCCAGCAGTGAGACTCCCAGTTCCGAGCAGTACTTC; CDR3aa: CASSETPSSEQYF; j_gene: TRBJ2-7; d_gene: .; abundance: .; v_gene: TRBV2
CDR3nt: TGTGCCAGCTTTAGGGGGAATGAGCAGTTCTTC; CDR3aa: CASFRGNEQFF; j_gene: TRBJ2-1; d_gene: .; abundance: .; v_gene: TRBV6-5
CDR3nt: TGTGCCAGCAGCTTCCAGGGAAACACCATATATTTT; CDR3aa: CASSFQGNTIYF; j_gene: TRBJ1-3; d_gene: .; abundance: once; v_gene: TRBV7-9
CDR3nt: TGTGCCACCAGTGATTCCTCCGACAGGCGCTACGAGCAGTACTTC; CDR3aa: CATSDSSDRRYEQYF; j_gene: TRBJ2-7; d_gene: .; abundance: .; v_gene: TRBV24-1
CDR3nt: TGTGCCAGCAGTTACCAACCCGCGGACTATGGCTACACCTTC; CDR3aa: CASSYQPADYGYTF; j_gene: TRBJ1-2; d_gene: .; abundance: .; v_gene: TRBV6-5
CDR3nt: TGTGCCAGCAGCCAGGGCGGGGTGTACTATGGCTACACCTTC; CDR3aa: CASSQGGVYYGYTF; j_gene: TRBJ1-2; d_gene: .; abundance: .; v_gene: TRBV5-4
CDR3nt: TGTGCCAGCCAACGAGGGCTGACCTCTGAAGCTTTCTTT; CDR3aa: CASQRGLTSEAFF; j_gene: TRBJ1-1; d_gene: .; abundance: .; v_gene: TRBV25-1
CDR3nt: TGCGCCAGCAGTGACATACTCACAGATACGCAGTATTTT; CDR3aa: CASSDILTDTQYF; j_gene: TRBJ2-3; d_gene: .; abundance: .; v_gene: TRBV10-1
CDR3nt: TGTGCCTGGAGTACAGTAGACAATGAGCAGTTCTTC; CDR3aa: CAWSTVDNEQFF; j_gene: TRBJ2-1; d_gene: .; abundance: .; v_gene: TRBV30
CDR3nt: TGTGCCAGCAGCGTAGACGAGAATCAGCCCCAGCATTTT; CDR3aa: CASSVDENQPQHF; j_gene: TRBJ1-5; d_gene: .; abundance: .; v_gene: TRBV9
CDR3nt: TGTGCCAGCAGCTTAGTAGCGGGAGTTTATGAGCAGTTCTTC; CDR3aa: CASSLVAGVYEQFF; j_gene: TRBJ2-1; d_gene: TRBD2; abundance: .; v_gene: TRBV11-2
CDR3nt: TGTGCCAGCAGAACTGTGGGGGGGCCTAAGGGCTACACCTTC; CDR3aa: CASRTVGGPKGYTF; j_gene: TRBJ1-2; d_gene: .; abundance: .; v_gene: TRBV6-5
CDR3nt: TGTGCCAGCAGTACATCAGAACAGGGGGCCCCTTACAATGAGCAGTTCTTC; CDR3aa: CASSTSEQGAPYNEQFF; j_gene: TRBJ2-1; d_gene: TRBD1; abundance: .; v_gene: TRBV28
CDR3nt: TGTGCCAGCAGCATGGGACTAGCGGAGATGCAAGAGACCCAGTACTTC; CDR3aa: CASSMGLAEMQETQYF; j_gene: TRBJ2-5; d_gene: TRBD2; abundance: .; v_gene: TRBV5-4
CDR3nt: TGTGCCAGCAGCCTCCTTCGTAGCGGGGGGATACTCCTAGATACGCAGTATTTT; CDR3aa: CASSLLRSGGILLDTQYF; j_gene: TRBJ2-3; d_gene: TRBD2; abundance: .; v_gene: TRBV11-2
CDR3nt: TGTGCCAGCAGCCCTCGGGGGGCGCCCAGCACAGATACGCAGTATTTT; CDR3aa: CASSPRGAPSTDTQYF; j_gene: TRBJ2-3; d_gene: .; abundance: .; v_gene: TRBV7-8
CDR3nt: TGTGCCACCAGTCCCGGGGGGGCAAGAGGCTACACCTTC; CDR3aa: CATSPGGARGYTF; j_gene: TRBJ1-2; d_gene: .; abundance: once; v_gene: TRBV24-1